Listed here is a single TCR beta chain. Its antigen is not known. This sample was included in a study of beta chain features in type 1 diabetes. Findings of the study overall: Compared to healthy donors, patients appeared to have naive, central memory and Treg TCRB repertoires that were more alike.

Germline V gives CDR1 MNHNY, CDR2 SVGAGI (reference sequence). This CDR3 region has 15 residues. The junction had 7 bases not matched to a gene; V was cut back by 2 bases and J by 5 bases. Investigators reverse transcribed all isolated RNA, so they sequenced expressed TCRB transcripts. The protocol was immunoSEQ multiplex PCR, while the TCRdb copy is restricted to in-frame clones and leaves out a portion. The sample has 400,000 to 600,000 clones, roughly 30% seen once. The V and J genes are TRBV6-6 and TRBJ2-7; TRBD1 matches at 9 bases. The sample consisted of naive CD4+ T cells from blood. The TCR sequence derives from a man between 18 and 29 years old in good health. CDR3 sequence (DNA): TGTGCCAGCAGTTACACGACCGGGACAGGGAACGAGCAGTACTTC. It encodes CASSYTTGTGNEQYF.